These 32 T cell receptor beta chains originate from one sample sequenced in a study of PD-1 blockade in classical Hodgkin lymphoma. TCRdb's table, derived via immunoSEQ multiplex PCR, lists solely in-frame clones and lacks some. The data contain 30,000 to 40,000 clones, around 89% of them singletons. Time point meaning: newly diagnosed, previously untreated cHL patient sample. The authors purified CD4+ T cells from thawed PBMCs by magnetic negative selection. The sequencing sample was made of CD4+ T cells from blood. These receptors came from a human donor with classical Hodgkin lymphoma.

V usage is TRBV9 and J usage is TRBJ2-2, with D unresolved. The germline V gene encodes CDR1 SGDLS and CDR2 YYNGEE. This CDR3 comprises 18 residues. V gave up 0 bases and J gave up 0 bases, with 15 bases separating them. Here the CDR3 reads CASSVGARSVSNTGELFF. The CDR3 DNA reads as TGTGCCAGCAGCGTAGGCGCTAGATCGGTATCGAACACCGGGGAGCTGTTTTTT.

The chain uses TRBV11-2 and TRBJ2-1; 7 bases match TRBD1. Germline trimming cut 0 bases from V and 3 bases from J; bases unmatched to any gene: 14. From germline, CDR1 is SGHAT and CDR2 FQNNGV. This CDR3 is 19 amino acids long. As DNA, the CDR3 is TGTGCCAGCAGCTTAGATCGCCGTGAGGGACAGTCAATCTACAATGAGCAGTTCTTC. This encodes CASSLDRREGQSIYNEQFF.

This rearrangement joins TRBV19 to TRBJ1-1; possibly TRBD1 for D (6 bases). V was pared by 5 bases and J by 2 bases, with 15 bases between. Germline CDR1 reads LNHDA; CDR2 reads SQIVND (reference sequence). The CDR3 covers 15 residues. The CDR3 DNA reads as TGTGCCAGTAGTTGGGCCTGGGACAAAAACACTGAAGCTTTCTTT. Protein: CASSWAWDKNTEAFF.

The chain links TRBV9 to TRBJ1-1; the match to TRBD1 covers 9 bases. V gave up 3 bases and J gave up 12 bases; unmatched junction bases: 9. The CDR3 has 13 residues. Germline V gene data show CDR1 as SGDLS and CDR2 as YYNGEE. The DNA of the CDR3 is TGTGCCAGCAGCGCCAACCCGGGACAGGGAACTTTCTTT. Protein product: CASSANPGQGTFF.

The chain carries TRBV2 and TRBJ2-4; 11 bases line up with TRBD1. Germline CDR1 SNHLY, CDR2 FYNNEI. V shed 7 bases and J 1 base; nucleotides not matched to a gene: 15. The CDR3 is 19 amino acids. The chain's CDR3 is CASTWVGTGGFIAKNIQYF. In DNA form, the CDR3 reads TGTGCCAGCACCTGGGTAGGGACAGGGGGTTTTATTGCCAAAAACATTCAGTACTTC.

This chain links TRBV2 with TRBJ2-1; D tentatively reads TRBD1 or TRBD2 (5 bases each). Trimming stripped 7 bases from V and 1 base from J, with 35 bases between. The CDR3 runs to 22 residues. Per the germline V gene, CDR1 is SNHLY and CDR2 is FYNNEI. The CDR3 region is CASMGEAVTAQGVSSSYNEQFF. The CDR3 region has the DNA TGTGCCAGCATGGGGGAAGCGGTTACAGCGCAAGGGGTTTCGAGTTCCTACAATGAGCAGTTCTTC.

The V gene is TRBV28, the J gene TRBJ2-5; D gene ambiguous. CDR3 length: 10 amino acids. Germline CDR1 and CDR2: MDHEN and SYDVKM. The ends were cut back, 6 bases at V and 5 bases at J, with 4 bases in the middle. The CDR3 region is CASSRETQYF. In DNA form, the CDR3 reads TGTGCCAGCAGCCGGGAGACCCAGTACTTC.

The chain recombines TRBV5-1 with TRBJ1-2, with D perhaps matching TRBD1 (5 bases). Trimming took off 0 bases at V and 2 bases at J, with 11 bases between the two ends. The CDR3 length is 15 residues. The germline gives CDR1 SGHRS, CDR2 YFSETQ. The CDR3 here is CASSLGDAGNYGYTF. For the CDR3, the DNA is TGCGCCAGCAGCTTGGGGGACGCAGGGAACTATGGCTACACCTTC.

The V call is TRBV2, the J call TRBJ2-5; a weak D match, TRBD2 (5 bases). The CDR3 length is 14 residues. From germline, CDR1 is SNHLY and CDR2 FYNNEI. The V end was cut by 4 bases, the J end by 4 bases, with 13 bases between. DNA of the CDR3: TGTGCCAGCAGTGGGGAGTATTCGCGAGAGACCCAGTACTTC. Translation gives CASSGEYSRETQYF.

The genes are TRBV10-2 and TRBJ1-4; 9 bases map to TRBD1. From germline, CDR1 is WSHSY and CDR2 SAAADI. There are 14 residues in the CDR3. V gave up 3 bases and J gave up 5 bases; unmatched junction bases: 1. Here the CDR3 reads CASSDGTGNEKLFF. The CDR3 DNA is TGCGCCAGCAGTGACGGGACAGGGAATGAAAAACTGTTTTTT.

In this sample, this clone turned up a few times. The chain has TRBV5-1 and TRBJ1-1; TRBD1 is a possible D gene (5 bases). Trimming took 5 bases from V and 1 from J, leaving 12 bases between them. Germline assignment: CDR1 SGHRS and CDR2 YFSETQ. The CDR3 totals 14 residues. The CDR3 loop reads CASRAGTGNTEAFF. Written as DNA, the CDR3 is TGCGCCAGCAGAGCCGGGACGGGGAACACTGAAGCTTTCTTT.

The rearrangement links TRBV28 to TRBJ2-7, with unresolved D. This CDR3 has 15 amino acids. Germline V gene sequence: CDR1 MDHEN, CDR2 SYDVKM. Between the trimmed V and J ends, which lost 7 bases and 0 bases, there was a span of 16 bases. The CDR3 reads CASTTTAVRSYEQYF. Here the CDR3 DNA reads TGTGCCAGCACCACGACGGCGGTCCGCTCCTACGAGCAGTACTTC.

V and J are TRBV6-6 and TRBJ2-6; D not resolved. The CDR3 sequence is 14 residues long. Germline-derived CDR1 and CDR2 are MNHNY and SVGAGI (reference sequence). The germline V and J ends were trimmed by 2 bases and 0 bases, with 2 bases remaining between them. The CDR3 is CASSYSSGANVLTF. CDR3 in DNA: TGTGCCAGCAGTTACAGCTCTGGGGCCAACGTCCTGACTTTC.

The rearrangement links TRBV5-1 to TRBJ2-5; perhaps TRBD2 as D (5 bases). V lost 2 bases and J 5 bases, leaving 10 bases between the germline ends. Germline-derived CDR1 and CDR2 are SGHRS and YFSETQ. CDR3 length: 13 residues. The CDR3 DNA sequence: TGCGCCAGCAGCTTAACTAGTGCGGAGACCCAGTACTTC. It encodes CASSLTSAETQYF.

The rearrangement links TRBV6-1 to TRBJ2-7, with 7 positions matching TRBD2. CDR3 length equals 12 residues. Germline CDR1 reads MNHNS; CDR2 reads SASEGT. The V and J ends lost 3 bases and 4 bases, in that order; junction bases with no gene match: 0. The CDR3 protein is CASSEGGYEQYF. In DNA, the CDR3 is TGTGCCAGCAGTGAGGGAGGGTACGAGCAGTACTTC.

The J gene is TRBJ1-6, the V gene TRBV5-4, with D unclear. CDR3 length equals 13 residues. The germline V gene has CDR1 SGHNT and CDR2 YYREEE (reference sequence). V dropped 1 base and J dropped 7 bases, with 6 bases sitting between them. For the CDR3, the DNA is TGTGCCAGCAGCTTGTTCGAAAATTCACCCCTCCACTTT. Translation gives CASSLFENSPLHF.

This clone was seen only a few times. This chain connects TRBV7-6 to TRBJ1-1; possibly TRBD1 for D (6 bases). Trimming shortened V by 5 bases and J by 1 base, and 11 bases separated the two germline ends. Germline CDR1 and CDR2: SGHVS and FNYEAQ. The CDR3 sequence is 14 residues long. CDR3: CASSLRDKNTEAFF. CDR3 bases: TGTGCCAGCAGCCTGCGGGACAAGAACACTGAAGCTTTCTTT.

V and J are TRBV11-1 and TRBJ2-7; D is possibly TRBD1 or TRBD2 (6 bases each). CDR3 length equals 14 residues. Trimming took off 5 bases at V and 3 bases at J, with 14 bases between the two ends. Germline values: CDR1 SGHAT, CDR2 FQDESV (reference sequence). The CDR3 region has the DNA TGTGCCAGCAGCACCTTAGGAGGGGGCTACGAGCAGTACTTC. Protein: CASSTLGGGYEQYF. The whole variable domain, remainder taken from reference TRBV11-1 and TRBJ2-7, is EAEVAQSPRYKITEKSQAVAFWCDPISGHATLYWYRQILGQGPELLVQFQDESVVDDSQLPKDRFSAERLKGVDSTLKIQPAELGDSAMYLCASSTLGGGYEQYFGPGTRLTVT.

The V gene is TRBV29-1, the J gene TRBJ2-1; 8 bases align to TRBD2. Losses at the gene ends were 6 bases for V and 10 bases for J; bases not matched to a gene: 20. The germline V gene has CDR1 SQVTM and CDR2 ANQGSEA. The length of the CDR3 is 16 residues. The DNA for the CDR3 is TGCAGCGTGCGGCGGTTCGGAGCGGGAGTGGCGGGGGAGCAGTTCTTC. Translated: CSVRRFGAGVAGEQFF.

V and J are TRBV6-5 and TRBJ2-2; 10 bases are shared with TRBD2. The V gene's germline CDR1 is MNHEY and CDR2 SVGAGI. The CDR3 runs 15 residues. V lost 6 bases, J lost 5 bases, and 6 bases stayed unmatched. The CDR3 DNA is TGTGCCAGCAGGCTAGCGGGGGTCGGAACCGGGGAGCTGTTTTTT. Translating gives CASRLAGVGTGELFF.

This clone turned up a few times. The rearrangement uses TRBV2 and TRBJ1-1; TRBD1 matches at 11 bases. V lost 2 bases and J lost 9; bases outside the gene matches: 8. CDR1 SNHLY and CDR2 FYNNEI come from the germline V gene. The CDR3 runs to 15 residues. CDR3 DNA: TGTGCCAGCAGTGAACTCGGACAGGGGGCGTCCAAAGCTTTCTTT. Translation gives CASSELGQGASKAFF.

V is TRBV10-3 and J is TRBJ2-1; TRBD2 aligns across 10 bases. Germline-derived CDR1 and CDR2 are ENHRY and SYGVKD. The CDR3 runs 18 residues. V dropped 8 bases and J dropped 9; count of bases not matched to a gene: 22. This chain's CDR3 is CAISLSASGSFRPSEQFF. The CDR3, as DNA: TGTGCCATCTCGTTGTCGGCTAGCGGGAGTTTTAGACCGTCTGAGCAGTTCTTC.

V and J are TRBV6-5 and TRBJ2-3, with 8 bases identical to TRBD1. The germline CDR1 and CDR2 sequences are MNHEY and SVGAGI. The CDR3 consists of 14 residues. The V and J ends lost 3 bases and 4 bases, in that order; junction bases with no gene match: 3. The CDR3: CASSYDRGADTQYF. DNA for the CDR3: TGTGCCAGCAGTTATGACAGGGGTGCAGATACGCAGTATTTT.

This clone was observed once. The genes are TRBV11-2 and TRBJ2-7; D might be TRBD1 or TRBD2, each matching 5 bases. Germline V lookup: CDR1 SGHAT, CDR2 FQNNGV. The CDR3 covers 14 residues. Trimming left V 2 bases short and J 6 bases short, with 14 bases between. The CDR3 region has the DNA TGTGCCAGCAGCTTAACGCTAGCTGGGGGCGAGCAGTACTTC. Amino acids: CASSLTLAGGEQYF. The whole variable domain, remainder taken from reference TRBV11-2 and TRBJ2-7, is EAGVAQSPRYKIIEKRQSVAFWCNPISGHATLYWYQQILGQGPKLLIQFQNNGVVDDSQLPKDRFSAERLKGVDSTLKIQPAKLEDSAVYLCASSLTLAGGEQYFGPGTRLTVT.

The gene calls are TRBV12-5 and TRBJ2-2; D ambiguous. CDR1 is LGHNT and CDR2 is FRNRAP in the germline V gene. The CDR3 has 16 amino acids. V shed 3 bases and J shed 0 bases, with 11 bases lying between them. This chain's CDR3 is CASGFFPPPNTGELFF. CDR3 in DNA: TGTGCTAGTGGTTTCTTTCCCCCCCCGAACACCGGGGAGCTGTTTTTT.

This chain links TRBV6-5 with TRBJ1-1; possible D gene TRBD1, 6 bases. V lost 5 bases and J lost 6, with 19 bases in between. The CDR3 sequence is 15 residues long. Germline loops: CDR1 MNHEY, CDR2 SVGAGI. This CDR3 is CASSRPRGDESEAFF. The CDR3 DNA follows: TGTGCCAGCAGTCGACCCAGGGGTGATGAGTCTGAAGCTTTCTTT.

The V call is TRBV20-1, the J call TRBJ1-2; D gene unclear. The germline V and J ends were trimmed by 3 bases and 6 bases, with 8 bases remaining between them. This CDR3 spans 11 amino acids. Germline lookup yields CDR1 DFQATT and CDR2 SNEGSKA (reference sequence). CDR3 coding DNA: TGCAGTGCTAGTGCCGGGGATGGCTACACCTTC. Amino acid sequence: CSASAGDGYTF.

The chain couples TRBV7-2 to TRBJ2-7; D might be TRBD1 (7 bases). The CDR3 totals 14 residues. The V and J ends lost 6 bases and 1 base respectively, with 13 bases between them. The germline gives CDR1 SGHTA, CDR2 FQGNSA. This CDR3 is CASRDQGGSYEQYF. The CDR3 DNA follows: TGTGCCAGCAGAGATCAGGGGGGATCCTACGAGCAGTACTTC.

The chain is built from TRBV7-2 and TRBJ1-2; D is unresolved. The CDR3 loop spans 13 amino acids. V was clipped by 5 bases and J by 8 bases, with 15 bases between them. Germline V gene sequence: CDR1 SGHTA, CDR2 FQGNSA. DNA of the CDR3: TGTGCCAGCAGCGAAGAACGGCGGTACGGCTACACCTTC. As protein: CASSEERRYGYTF.

The chain combines TRBV5-4 with TRBJ1-2; D not resolved. Germline values: CDR1 SGHNT, CDR2 YYREEE (reference sequence). The V and J ends lost 0 bases and 2 bases respectively, with 11 bases between them. CDR3 size: 15 residues. The DNA for the CDR3 is TGTGCCAGCAGCTTGGTTGGCAGCCTAAACTATGGCTACACCTTC. Its translation: CASSLVGSLNYGYTF.

The V gene is TRBV10-1, the J gene TRBJ2-3; 8 bases are a match to TRBD1. With V trimmed by 6 bases and J by 3 bases, 8 bases remained unmatched. The CDR3 loop spans 15 amino acids. From germline, CDR1 is WNHNN and CDR2 SYGVQD (reference sequence). The CDR3 coding sequence is TGCGCCAGCAGCAACGGACAGGGAGATACAGATACGCAGTATTTT. It is translated as CASSNGQGDTDTQYF.

V usage is TRBV4-1 and J usage is TRBJ1-4; D remains ambiguous. The V gene's germline CDR1 is MGHRA and CDR2 YSYEKL. V lost 0 bases to trimming and J lost 14 bases, with 13 bases between them. The CDR3 consists of 13 residues. In nucleotides, the CDR3 is TGCGCCAGCAGCCAAGAGGCAGGCAGAAGGCTGTTTTTT. The encoded protein is CASSQEAGRRLFF.